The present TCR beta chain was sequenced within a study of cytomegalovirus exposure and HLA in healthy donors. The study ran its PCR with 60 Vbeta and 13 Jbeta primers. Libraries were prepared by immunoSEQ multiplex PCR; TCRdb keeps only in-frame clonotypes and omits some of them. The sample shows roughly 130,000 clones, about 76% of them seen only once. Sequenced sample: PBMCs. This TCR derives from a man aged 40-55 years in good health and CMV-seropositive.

The chain's CDR3 is CASGLMTGASQPQHF. In nucleotides, the CDR3 is TGTGCTAGTGGTTTGATGACAGGGGCCAGCCAGCCCCAGCATTTT. The chain has TRBV12-5 and TRBJ1-5, with 8 bases that match TRBD1. Germline-derived CDR1 and CDR2 are LGHNT and FRNRAP. The CDR3 is 15 residues long. Losses at the gene ends were 2 bases for V and 7 bases for J; bases not matched to a gene: 7. Drawing the rest from reference TRBV12-5 and TRBJ1-5, the complete variable domain is DARVTQTPRHKVTEMGQEVTMRCQPILGHNTVFWYRQTMMQGLELLAYFRNRAPLDDSGMPKDRFSAEMPDATLATLKIQPSEPRDSAVYFCASGLMTGASQPQHFGDGTRLSIL.